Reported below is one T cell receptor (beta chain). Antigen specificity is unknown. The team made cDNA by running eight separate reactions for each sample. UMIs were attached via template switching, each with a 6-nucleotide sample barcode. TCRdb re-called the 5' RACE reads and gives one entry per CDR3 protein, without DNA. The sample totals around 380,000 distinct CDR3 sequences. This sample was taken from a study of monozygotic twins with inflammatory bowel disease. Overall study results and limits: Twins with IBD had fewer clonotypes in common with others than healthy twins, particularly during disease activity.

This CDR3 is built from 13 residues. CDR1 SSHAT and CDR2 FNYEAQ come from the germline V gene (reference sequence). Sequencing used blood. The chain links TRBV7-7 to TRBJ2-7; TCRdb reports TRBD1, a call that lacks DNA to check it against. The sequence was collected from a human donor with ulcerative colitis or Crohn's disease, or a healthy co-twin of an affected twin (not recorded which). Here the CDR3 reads CASSYSQGYEQYF.